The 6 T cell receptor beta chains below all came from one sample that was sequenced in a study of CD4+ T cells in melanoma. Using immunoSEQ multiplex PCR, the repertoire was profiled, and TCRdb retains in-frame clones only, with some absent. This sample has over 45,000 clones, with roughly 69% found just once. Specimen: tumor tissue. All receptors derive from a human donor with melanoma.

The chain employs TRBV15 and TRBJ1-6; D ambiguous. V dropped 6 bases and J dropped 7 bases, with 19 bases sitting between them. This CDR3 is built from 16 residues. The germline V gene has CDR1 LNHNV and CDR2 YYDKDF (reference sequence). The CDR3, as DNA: TGTGCCACCAGTGGGCGGCGGTCCAGAATCAATTCACCCCTCCACTTT. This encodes CATSGRRSRINSPLHF. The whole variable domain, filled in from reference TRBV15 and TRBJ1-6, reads DAMVIQNPRYQVTQFGKPVTLSCSQTLNHNVMYWYQQKSSQAPKLLFHYYDKDFNNEADTPDNFQSRRPNTSFCFLDIRSPGLGDTAMYLCATSGRRSRINSPLHFGNGTRLTVT.

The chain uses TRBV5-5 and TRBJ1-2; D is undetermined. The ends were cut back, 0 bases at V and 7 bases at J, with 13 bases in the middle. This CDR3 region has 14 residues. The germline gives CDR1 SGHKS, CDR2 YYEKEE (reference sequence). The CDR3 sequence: CASSLAVGSGGYTF. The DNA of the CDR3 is TGTGCCAGCAGCTTGGCCGTCGGGTCGGGTGGCTACACCTTC.

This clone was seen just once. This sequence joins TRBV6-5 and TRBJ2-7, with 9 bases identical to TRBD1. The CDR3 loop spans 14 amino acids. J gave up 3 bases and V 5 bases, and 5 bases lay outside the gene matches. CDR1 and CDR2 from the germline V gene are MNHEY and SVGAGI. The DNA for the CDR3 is TGTGCCAGCAGTGCCGGGACAGGGCGCTACGAGCAGTACTTC. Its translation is CASSAGTGRYEQYF.

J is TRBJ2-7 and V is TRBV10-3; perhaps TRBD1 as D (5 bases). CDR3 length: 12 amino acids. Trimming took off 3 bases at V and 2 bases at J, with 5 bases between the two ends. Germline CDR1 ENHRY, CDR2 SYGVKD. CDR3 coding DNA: TGTGCCATCAGTGACAGGGCCTACGAGCAGTACTTC. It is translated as CAISDRAYEQYF.

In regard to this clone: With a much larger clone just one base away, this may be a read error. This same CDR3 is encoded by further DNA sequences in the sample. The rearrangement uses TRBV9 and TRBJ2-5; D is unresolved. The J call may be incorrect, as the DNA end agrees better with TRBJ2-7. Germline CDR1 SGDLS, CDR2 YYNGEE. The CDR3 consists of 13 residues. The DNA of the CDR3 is TGTGCCAGCAGCGTAGAGGGATCCTACGAGCAGTACTTC. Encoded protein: CASSVEGSYEQYF.

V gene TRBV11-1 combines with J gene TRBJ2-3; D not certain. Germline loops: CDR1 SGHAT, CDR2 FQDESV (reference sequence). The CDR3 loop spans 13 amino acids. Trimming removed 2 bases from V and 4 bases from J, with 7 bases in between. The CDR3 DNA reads TGTGCCAGCAGCTTAATCCGGGCAGATACGCAGTATTTT. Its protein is CASSLIRADTQYF.